The T cell receptor beta chain under discussion was sequenced for a study of control samples from healthy donors and cancer patients. The protocol was immunoSEQ multiplex PCR, while the TCRdb copy is restricted to in-frame clones and leaves out a portion. Among some 100,000 clones listed, less than 95% were seen once. This CDR3 spans 11 amino acids. Trimming left V 2 bases short and J 16 bases short, with 12 bases between. This receptor was taken from a human donor in good health. The donor label of this sample is uncertain. Material for sequencing was blood. The chain couples TRBV12-3 or TRBV12-4 to TRBJ2-4; perhaps TRBD1 as D (6 bases). The CDR3 nucleotides read TGTGCCAGCAGTTTATACGGGACATTCTACTTC. It codes for CASSLYGTFYF.